These 32 T cell receptor beta chains originate from one sample sequenced in a study of early T cells in non-severe SARS-CoV-2 infection. TCRdb itself ran the 5' RACE reads through MiXCR, one entry per CDR3 protein. The data contain roughly 83,000 distinct CDR3 sequences, more than 9% of them singletons. The input for sequencing was whole blood, taken at baseline. These receptors originate from an adult who was a healthcare worker with PCR-confirmed SARS-CoV-2 infection or an uninfected control (not recorded which).

This clonotype was counted ten times or more. The V gene is TRBV28, the J gene TRBJ2-7, with TRBD2 identical over 10 bases. Germline V CDR1 and CDR2: MDHEN, SYDVKM. V trimming: 6 bases; J trimming: 1 base; junction bases outside the gene matches: 15. The CDR3 is made up of 18 amino acids. CDR3 nucleotide sequence: TGTGCCAGCAGAACCCAGCGGGAGGGCCTATATAGGTCCTACGAGCAGTACTTC. Translated: CASRTQREGLYRSYEQYF.

The rearrangement uses TRBV4-1 and TRBJ2-5; perhaps TRBD2 as D (6 bases). Germline CDR1 is MGHRA and CDR2 is YSYEKL. V was cut by 1 base and J by 5 bases, with 17 bases left in between. The CDR3 has 16 residues. The chain's CDR3 is CASSQAVSGDGETQYF. CDR3 nucleotide sequence: TGCGCCAGCAGCCAAGCCGTTAGCGGAGACGGGGAGACCCAGTACTTC.

In this sample, this clonotype turned up a few times. CDR3 bases: TGTGCCAGCAGGGGGGCCTCCTACGAGCAGTACTTC. Its translation is CASRGASYEQYF. This chain joins TRBV28 and TRBJ2-7; D perhaps matches TRBD1 (6 bases). The CDR3 runs 12 residues. Germline assignment: CDR1 MDHEN and CDR2 SYDVKM. V was cut by 6 bases and J by 0 bases, with 6 bases left in between.

This clonotype was seen repeatedly, ten times or more. The chain carries TRBV30 and TRBJ1-2; tentatively, D is TRBD1 (5 bases). Trimming left V 3 bases short and J 2 bases short, with 10 bases between. Germline V gives CDR1 GTSNPN, CDR2 SVGIG (reference sequence). CDR3 length: 13 residues. CDR3 residues: CAWSPQGNYGYTF. CDR3 in DNA: TGTGCCTGGAGCCCCCAGGGAAACTATGGCTACACCTTC.

This clonotype was seen many times. The CDR3 region is CASSTTGGTDTQYF. The CDR3 coding sequence is TGTGCCAGCAGTACTACAGGCGGCACAGATACGCAGTATTTT. The chain employs TRBV28 and TRBJ2-3, with D maybe TRBD1 (5 bases). V shed 5 bases and J shed 1 base, with 10 bases lying between them. Per the germline V gene, CDR1 is MDHEN and CDR2 is SYDVKM. The CDR3 has 14 residues.

This clonotype was seen more than once but under ten times. The chain combines TRBV18 with TRBJ2-1; D not resolved. CDR3 length: 15 amino acids. The germline V gene has CDR1 KGHSH and CDR2 LQKENI. The ends were cut back, 3 bases at V and 4 bases at J, with 13 bases in the middle. CDR3 nucleotide sequence: TGTGCCAGCTCACCCCCCGGGCTTACTTACAATGAGCAGTTCTTC. It yields the protein CASSPPGLTYNEQFF.

This clonotype appeared many times. CDR3 sequence (DNA): TGTGCCAGCAGCCCCGTGGCGACAGAAGCTAATGAAAAACTGTTTTTT. This translates into CASSPVATEANEKLFF. This chain joins TRBV14 and TRBJ1-4; TRBD1 is a possible D gene (5 bases). The CDR3 covers 16 residues. Germline values: CDR1 SGHDN, CDR2 FVKESK. The V end was cut by 4 bases, the J end by 3 bases, with 15 bases between.

CDR3 sequence reads: CSASTLYEQYF. CDR3 DNA: TGCAGTGCTAGTACGCTTTACGAGCAGTACTTC. This rearrangement joins TRBV20-1 to TRBJ2-7; D gene unclear. The germline V and J ends were trimmed by 3 bases and 4 bases, with 7 bases remaining between them. This CDR3 is 11 amino acids long. Looked up from germline, CDR1 is DFQATT and CDR2 is SNEGSKA (reference sequence).

This clonotype was counted between two and nine times. The V gene is TRBV28, the J gene TRBJ1-5; D remains unclear. V shed 6 bases and J shed 8 bases, with 11 bases lying between them. CDR3 size: 12 residues. The germline V gene encodes CDR1 MDHEN and CDR2 SYDVKM. DNA of the CDR3: TGTGCCAGCAGCCCGTATGGGGAGCCCCAGCATTTT. This translates into CASSPYGEPQHF.

A few counts support this clonotype. The chain couples TRBV21-1 to TRBJ2-1. TRBV21-1 is given as a pseudogene. This CDR3 spans 11 amino acids. The CDR3, as DNA: TGTGCCAGCCACAACTTCAATGAGCAGTTCTTC. The encoded protein is CASHNFNEQFF.

This clonotype appeared a few times. The rearrangement uses TRBV11-2 and TRBJ2-3; TRBD1 or TRBD2 may be the D gene (6 bases each). Germline V gives CDR1 SGHAT, CDR2 FQNNGV. The germline V and J ends were trimmed by 5 bases and 0 bases, with 12 bases remaining between them. The CDR3 totals 15 residues. CDR3 bases: TGTGCCAGCAGCAAGACAGGAGGGAGCACAGATACGCAGTATTTT. It specifies CASSKTGGSTDTQYF.

CDR3 in amino acids: CASSSSDRGEQYF. The CDR3 DNA is TGTGCCAGCAGCTCATCGGACAGGGGCGAGCAGTACTTC. This chain uses TRBV28 with TRBJ2-7; 9 positions agree with TRBD1. The CDR3 sequence is 13 residues long. Germline V lookup: CDR1 MDHEN, CDR2 SYDVKM. V was pared by 6 bases and J by 6 bases, with 6 bases of the junction left unmatched.

The sample holds many counts of this clonotype. This chain uses TRBV5-1 with TRBJ2-3; D gene uncertain. The CDR3 is 14 residues long. With 4 bases removed from V and 2 bases from J, the gap between germline ends came to 11 bases. CDR1 SGHRS and CDR2 YFSETQ come from the germline V gene. CDR3 nucleotides: TGCGCCAGCAGCGCCCGCGTCGACACAGATACGCAGTATTTT. Its translation: CASSARVDTDTQYF.

This clonotype was found many times. V and J are TRBV9 and TRBJ1-1, with TRBD1 identical over 9 bases. Per the germline V gene, CDR1 is SGDLS and CDR2 is YYNGEE. The CDR3 is 15 amino acids. The ends lost 2 bases at V and 0 bases at J; junction bases unmatched: 2. The DNA for the CDR3 is TGTGCCAGCAGCGTGGGACAGGGCTTGAACACTGAAGCTTTCTTT. Its protein product is CASSVGQGLNTEAFF.

This clonotype was counted many times. The V and J genes are TRBV7-9 and TRBJ2-1; no firm D call. The CDR3 runs to 16 residues. Trimming removed 0 bases at V and 4 bases at J, with 13 bases between. CDR1 SEHNR and CDR2 FQNEAQ come from the germline V gene (reference sequence). CDR3 DNA sequence: TGTGCCAGCAGCTTAGCTTTTGGGAACCCGTACAATGAGCAGTTCTTC. This sequence encodes CASSLAFGNPYNEQFF. Supplemented by reference TRBV7-9 and TRBJ2-1, the full variable domain reads DTGVSQNPRHKITKRGQNVTFRCDPISEHNRLYWYRQTLGQGPEFLTYFQNEAQLEKSRLLSDRFSAERPKGSFSTLEIQRTEQGDSAMYLCASSLAFGNPYNEQFFGPGTRLTVL.

This clonotype was picked up a small number of times. The J gene is TRBJ2-7, the V gene TRBV5-1; TRBD2 aligns across 10 bases. This CDR3 is 14 amino acids long. From germline, CDR1 is SGHRS and CDR2 YFSETQ. Losses at the gene ends were 4 bases for V and 5 bases for J; bases not matched to a gene: 6. CDR3 nucleotide sequence: TGCGCCAGCAGCCCGGGACTAGCGAACCACGAGCAGTACTTC. Amino acid sequence: CASSPGLANHEQYF.

The CDR3, as DNA: TGTGCCACCAGCCGCCGGACTAGCGGGATCATGCACACAGATACGCAGTATTTT. It encodes CATSRRTSGIMHTDTQYF. The V and J genes are TRBV15 and TRBJ2-3; 12 bases are shared with TRBD2. Looked up from germline, CDR1 is LNHNV and CDR2 is YYDKDF (reference sequence). Trimming at V came to 5 bases and at J to 2 bases, leaving 11 bases not matched to a gene. CDR3 length: 18 amino acids. The full variable domain, completed using reference TRBV15 and TRBJ2-3, is DAMVIQNPRYQVTQFGKPVTLSCSQTLNHNVMYWYQQKSSQAPKLLFHYYDKDFNNEADTPDNFQSRRPNTSFCFLDIRSPGLGDTAMYLCATSRRTSGIMHTDTQYFGPGTRLTVL.

CDR3 sequence: CASSLNVLAGTSYNEQFF. DNA of the CDR3: TGTGCCAGCAGCTTAAATGTCCTTGCGGGGACCTCCTACAATGAGCAGTTCTTC. V gene TRBV7-9 combines with J gene TRBJ2-1, with a weak D call TRBD2 (6 bases). The germline V gene encodes CDR1 SEHNR and CDR2 FQNEAQ (reference sequence). The CDR3 covers 18 residues. Deletions cut 2 bases from V and 0 bases from J, with 17 bases between.

This clonotype showed up just a few times. CDR3 nucleotide sequence: TGTGCCACTCCGGGACTACATCTCTACGAGCAGTACTTC. This translates into CATPGLHLYEQYF. The J gene is TRBJ2-7, the V gene TRBV6-4, with 7 bases matching TRBD2. CDR3 length: 13 residues. Germline V gives CDR1 MRHNA, CDR2 SNTAGT. V shed 10 bases, J shed 3 bases, and the junction held 9 bases outside the gene matches.

The chain links TRBV11-2 to TRBJ2-3; D is possibly TRBD1 (7 bases). Germline V gene data show CDR1 as SGHAT and CDR2 as FQNNGV. Trimming removed 5 bases from V and 6 bases from J, with 15 bases in between. The CDR3 length is 14 residues. The CDR3 is CASSPRQGLDTQYF. Here the CDR3 DNA reads TGTGCCAGCAGCCCTCGACAGGGACTGGATACGCAGTATTTT.

The rearrangement links TRBV9 to TRBJ1-2; no clear D gene. The CDR3 is 14 residues long. The germline V gene has CDR1 SGDLS and CDR2 YYNGEE. Trimming left V 4 bases short and J 0 bases short, with 10 bases between. CDR3 DNA: TGTGCCAGCAGCCCCTTTGATGCTAACTATGGCTACACCTTC. Amino acids: CASSPFDANYGYTF. The variable domain in full, completed from reference TRBV9 and TRBJ1-2, reads DSGVTQTPKHLITATGQRVTLRCSPRSGDLSVYWYQQSLDQGLQFLIQYYNGEERAKGNILERFSAQQFPDLHSELNLSSLELGDSALYFCASSPFDANYGYTFGSGTRLTVV.

V gene TRBV15 combines with J gene TRBJ2-5; D is unresolved. Germline CDR1 LNHNV, CDR2 YYDKDF (reference sequence). The ends were cut back, 5 bases at V and 3 bases at J, with 7 bases in the middle. The CDR3 loop spans 12 amino acids. The chain's CDR3 is CATSGKKETQYF. CDR3 nucleotide sequence: TGTGCCACCAGCGGGAAAAAAGAGACCCAGTACTTC.

V is TRBV7-9 and J is TRBJ2-3; the D call may be TRBD1 or TRBD2 (5 bases each). The CDR3 is 15 residues long. Trimming stripped 8 bases from V and 6 bases from J, with 21 bases between. The V gene's germline CDR1 is SEHNR and CDR2 FQNEAQ (reference sequence). CDR3 loop: CASGLIGDLRDTQYF. DNA for the CDR3: TGTGCCAGCGGTCTGATAGGGGACCTCCGGGATACGCAGTATTTT. Drawing the rest from reference TRBV7-9 and TRBJ2-3, the complete variable domain is DTGVSQNPRHKITKRGQNVTFRCDPISEHNRLYWYRQTLGQGPEFLTYFQNEAQLEKSRLLSDRFSAERPKGSFSTLEIQRTEQGDSAMYLCASGLIGDLRDTQYFGPGTRLTVL.

This clonotype occurred a few times. The chain recombines TRBV28 with TRBJ2-7, with TRBD2 matching over 11 bases. The CDR3 is 15 residues long. V shed 6 bases and J 3 bases; nucleotides not matched to a gene: 7. Germline V gene sequence: CDR1 MDHEN, CDR2 SYDVKM. In nucleotides, the CDR3 is TGTGCCAGCAGCCCCACTAGCGGGAGAGTCTACGAGCAGTACTTC. Protein: CASSPTSGRVYEQYF. The full variable domain, with the rest looked up from reference TRBV28 and TRBJ2-7, is DVKVTQSSRYLVKRTGEKVFLECVQDMDHENMFWYRQDPGLGLRLIYFSYDVKMKEKGDIPEGYSVSREKKERFSLILESASTNQTSMYLCASSPTSGRVYEQYFGPGTRLTVT.

This clonotype came up many times. The J gene is TRBJ2-1, the V gene TRBV9, with D possibly TRBD2 on 5 matching bases. CDR1 is SGDLS and CDR2 is YYNGEE in the germline V gene. V dropped 3 bases and J dropped 2 bases, with 12 bases sitting between them. The length of the CDR3 is 15 residues. In DNA form, the CDR3 reads TGTGCCAGCAGCGCTGACTACGGAGCCTACAATGAGCAGTTCTTC. Its translation: CASSADYGAYNEQFF. Based on the CDR3 plus reference TRBV9 and TRBJ2-1, the full variable domain is DSGVTQTPKHLITATGQRVTLRCSPRSGDLSVYWYQQSLDQGLQFLIQYYNGEERAKGNILERFSAQQFPDLHSELNLSSLELGDSALYFCASSADYGAYNEQFFGPGTRLTVL.

This clonotype has only a few counts. V is TRBV10-3 and J is TRBJ2-7, with D hard to call. CDR1 ENHRY and CDR2 SYGVKD come from the germline V gene. The CDR3 runs 14 residues. V shed 5 bases and J shed 6 bases, with 17 bases lying between them. DNA of the CDR3: TGTGCCATCAGTACCTATTTGCCTTTCTCCGAGCAGTACTTC. Protein sequence: CAISTYLPFSEQYF.

The chain couples TRBV5-1 to TRBJ1-1; D is unresolved. This CDR3 is built from 11 residues. Germline CDR1 SGHRS, CDR2 YFSETQ. V shed 7 bases and J shed 7 bases, with 11 bases lying between them. The CDR3 loop reads CASATNGEAFF. The DNA for the CDR3 is TGCGCCAGCGCTACTAATGGTGAAGCTTTCTTT.

This chain links TRBV20-1 with TRBJ2-7; TRBD2 matches at 7 bases. Germline-derived CDR1 and CDR2 are DFQATT and SNEGSKA (reference sequence). V gave up 2 bases and J gave up 6 bases; unmatched junction bases: 10. The CDR3 is 14 residues long. CDR3: CSARIAGRNSEQYF. DNA of the CDR3: TGCAGTGCTAGAATAGCGGGTAGGAACTCCGAGCAGTACTTC.

In its sample, this clonotype was seen a few times. This chain connects TRBV7-6 to TRBJ2-7; D call uncertain. The CDR3 is made up of 15 amino acids. CDR1 and CDR2 from the germline V gene are SGHVS and FNYEAQ. The V and J ends lost 5 bases and 3 bases respectively, with 17 bases between them. The DNA for the CDR3 is TGTGCCAGCAGCCCCCCCGACGCAGAGATCTACGAGCAGTACTTC. This encodes CASSPPDAEIYEQYF. Complete variable domain (other parts from reference TRBV7-6 and TRBJ2-7): GAGVSQSPRYKVTKRGQDVALRCDPISGHVSLYWYRQALGQGPEFLTYFNYEAQQDKSGLPNDRFSAERPEGSISTLTIQRTEQRDSAMYRCASSPPDAEIYEQYFGPGTRLTVT.

This clonotype was recorded a few times. CDR3: CASSETGNNEKLFF. The CDR3 DNA sequence: TGTGCCAGCAGTGAGACAGGGAATAATGAAAAACTGTTTTTT. The chain recombines TRBV6-1 with TRBJ1-4; 7 nucleotides agree with TRBD1. The CDR3 contains 14 residues. The V gene end was trimmed by 3 bases and the J gene end by 4 bases; junction bases not matched to a gene: 2. Per the germline V gene, CDR1 is MNHNS and CDR2 is SASEGT.

This rearrangement joins TRBV20-1 to TRBJ2-7; 11 bases line up with TRBD2. Per the germline V gene, CDR1 is DFQATT and CDR2 is SNEGSKA (reference sequence). J was trimmed by 5 bases and V by 1 base; bases with no gene match: 4. The CDR3 spans 14 residues. CDR3 in amino acids: CSARGTSGSHEQYF. The DNA of the CDR3 is TGCAGTGCTAGAGGCACTAGCGGGAGCCACGAGCAGTACTTC.

The chain is built from TRBV21-1 and TRBJ2-2; the D call of TRBD2 is as the table states it, not checked on the DNA. TRBV21-1 is given as a pseudogene. CDR3 length equals 19 residues. In DNA, the CDR3 is TGTGCCAGCAGCAGACTAGCGGACAGTCCTGCCTTGAACACCGGGGAGCTGTTTTTT. Translating gives CASSRLADSPALNTGELFF.